This record concerns one T cell receptor (beta chain) sequence. The source of the sample is a study of control samples from healthy donors and cancer patients. Some clones are missing from TCRdb's copy, which holds only in-frame ones; the method was immunoSEQ multiplex PCR. The sample comprises about 140,000 clones, roughly 92% of which are singletons, and approximately 10% rests with the top ten. Germline lookup yields CDR1 SGHNT and CDR2 YYREEE (reference sequence). V lost 0 bases to trimming and J lost 9 bases, with 10 bases between them. This CDR3 region has 13 residues. This clonotype originated in a man between 25 and 39 years old in good health. The chain is built from TRBV5-4 and TRBJ2-1; D not certain. The specimen sequenced was blood. CDR3 sequence (DNA): TGTGCCAGCAGCTTGGGCCCCGTAGGTGAGCAGTTCTTC. This sequence encodes CASSLGPVGEQFF. The full variable domain, completed using reference TRBV5-4 and TRBJ2-1, is ETGVTQSPTHLIKTRGQQVTLRCSSQSGHNTVSWYQQALGQGPQFIFQYYREEENGRGNFPPRFSGLQFPNYSSELNVNALELDDSALYLCASSLGPVGEQFFGPGTRLTVL.